This TCR beta chain comes out of a study of cytomegalovirus exposure and HLA in healthy donors. Looking at the study overall: The Caucasian-associated ancestry cluster contained roughly four fifths of the approximately 410 genotyped donors. Whole-study results and caveats: Later findings reportedly placed an Asian-associated ancestry cluster below the approximately 670-donor mean for N-insertions. The authors enumerated roughly 160 TCR beta chains as linked to cytomegalovirus.

The CDR3 totals 13 residues. In germline, CDR1 is SGHRS, CDR2 YFSETQ. Trimming stripped 5 bases from V and 2 bases from J, with 7 bases between. The PCR had 60 Vbeta and 13 Jbeta primers. Sequenced by immunoSEQ multiplex PCR; TCRdb stores in-frame clones only, minus some. This table lists approximately 120,000 clones. Concerning this clone: Its antigen is currently unknown.

Sequenced input: PBMCs. This TCR was recovered from a man aged 35-49 years in good health and CMV-seronegative. The J gene is TRBJ1-4, the V gene TRBV5-1; D gene uncertain. The CDR3 here is CASSTETNEKLFF. The CDR3 DNA is TGCGCCAGCAGTACGGAGACTAATGAAAAACTGTTTTTT. The full variable domain, completed using reference TRBV5-1 and TRBJ1-4, is KAGVTQTPRYLIKTRGQQVTLSCSPISGHRSVSWYQQTPGQGLQFLFEYFSETQRNKGNFPGRFSGRQFSNSRSEMNVSTLELGDSALYLCASSTETNEKLFFGSGTQLSVL.